This T cell receptor (beta chain) was observed in a study of blood T cell repertoires in COVID-19. Germline V gene lookup returns CDR1 SNHLY and CDR2 FYNNEI. V gave up 3 bases and J gave up 5 bases; unmatched junction bases: 9. The CDR3 covers 15 residues. Some clones are missing from TCRdb's copy, which holds only in-frame ones; the method was immunoSEQ multiplex PCR. The sample records roughly 250,000 clones, about 85% being singletons. The specimen sequenced was peripheral blood. This TCR was recovered from a human donor with COVID-19, enrolled during active disease. The donor label of this sample is uncertain. V is TRBV2 and J is TRBJ2-5, with 7 bases identical to TRBD2. CDR3 loop: CASSETAGVRETQYF. The CDR3 DNA is TGTGCCAGCAGTGAGACCGCGGGAGTAAGGGAGACCCAGTACTTC.